One sample yielded the 16 T cell receptor beta chains listed below, sequenced in a study of blood T cell repertoires in COVID-19. Only in-frame clones appear in the TCRdb table, and some are missing; sequencing was by immunoSEQ multiplex PCR. The repertoire holds some 100,000 clones, 70% to 90% seen once, with roughly 5% in the top ten. The sequencing sample was made of peripheral blood. Source of these receptors: a woman aged 80 or older with active COVID-19.

V is TRBV6-6 and J is TRBJ2-3; a possible D gene is TRBD2 (7 bases). The CDR3 length is 14 residues. Trimming stripped 4 bases from V and 4 bases from J, with 12 bases between. The V gene's germline CDR1 is MNHNY and CDR2 SVGAGI (reference sequence). In DNA form, the CDR3 reads TGTGCCAGCAGTTCCCCGGGGGGCCCAGATACGCAGTATTTT. Encoded protein: CASSSPGGPDTQYF.

V gene TRBV10-3 combines with J gene TRBJ1-1, with 7 bases fitting TRBD1. From germline, CDR1 is ENHRY and CDR2 SYGVKD. V dropped 3 bases and J dropped 1; count of bases not matched to a gene: 5. The CDR3 length is 15 residues. As DNA, the CDR3 is TGTGCCATCAGTGAACTAGGACAGGAGAACACTGAAGCTTTCTTT. It encodes CAISELGQENTEAFF.

This clone was counted a single time. This chain uses TRBV12-3 or TRBV12-4 with TRBJ1-2; D ambiguous. The CDR3 length is 13 residues. With 5 bases removed from V and 3 bases from J, the gap between germline ends came to 10 bases. DNA for the CDR3: TGTGCCAGCAGTCCTCAGGAGGACTATGGCTACACCTTC. It specifies CASSPQEDYGYTF.

The chain joins TRBV10-3 to TRBJ2-3; D is undetermined. The ends were cut back, 6 bases at V and 0 bases at J, with 19 bases in the middle. The V gene's germline CDR1 is ENHRY and CDR2 SYGVKD. The CDR3 runs 17 residues. The CDR3 protein is CAIRARLDPSSTDTQYF. The CDR3 region has the DNA TGTGCCATCAGGGCTAGGCTAGATCCGTCTAGCACAGATACGCAGTATTTT.

The genes are TRBV7-2 and TRBJ2-3; 10 nucleotides align to TRBD2. Unmatched junction bases numbered 6, after V lost 2 bases and J lost 4 bases. CDR3 length: 16 amino acids. Germline assignment: CDR1 SGHTA and CDR2 FQGNSA. CDR3: CASSLLSGRASDTQYF. In DNA form, the CDR3 reads TGTGCCAGCAGCTTACTGAGCGGGAGGGCCTCAGATACGCAGTATTTT.

The chain couples TRBV5-1 to TRBJ2-5; 8 bases map to TRBD1. The V gene end was trimmed by 2 bases and the J gene end by 3 bases; junction bases not matched to a gene: 6. The CDR3 is 15 residues long. Germline V gene lookup returns CDR1 SGHRS and CDR2 YFSETQ. CDR3 amino acids: CASSFGQGRKETQYF. The CDR3 nucleotides read TGCGCCAGCAGCTTCGGACAGGGAAGGAAAGAGACCCAGTACTTC. The full variable domain, in which reference TRBV5-1 and TRBJ2-5 provide the parts outside the CDR3, is KAGVTQTPRYLIKTRGQQVTLSCSPISGHRSVSWYQQTPGQGLQFLFEYFSETQRNKGNFPGRFSGRQFSNSRSEMNVSTLELGDSALYLCASSFGQGRKETQYFGPGTRLLVL.

CDR3 in DNA: TGCGCCAGCAGCTTGCAGGCGACCAAAAATACGCAGTATTTT. This translates into CASSLQATKNTQYF. The chain recombines TRBV5-1 with TRBJ2-3; unclear D gene. Trimming removed 1 base from V and 7 bases from J, with 13 bases in between. Germline assignment: CDR1 SGHRS and CDR2 YFSETQ. This CDR3 has 14 amino acids.

The chain uses TRBV7-2 and TRBJ2-3; 14 bases match TRBD2. CDR3 length: 16 amino acids. The J segment lost 7 bases and the V segment lost 5 bases, leaving 8 bases of the junction unmatched. Germline assignment: CDR1 SGHTA and CDR2 FQGNSA. As DNA, the CDR3 is TGTGCCAGCAGCCCGACTAGCGGGAGGGCTTTGTATACGCAGTATTTT. This codes for CASSPTSGRALYTQYF.

This chain joins TRBV7-3 and TRBJ2-2, with 9 bases matching TRBD1. The length of the CDR3 is 16 residues. Germline V gene sequence: CDR1 SGHTA, CDR2 FQGTGA. V was pared by 5 bases and J by 5 bases, with 9 bases of the junction left unmatched. In DNA, the CDR3 is TGTGCCAGCAGCCCGCCGGGACAGGGTGGTACCGGGGAGCTGTTTTTT. Its translation: CASSPPGQGGTGELFF.

V and J are TRBV24-1 and TRBJ2-1; D might be TRBD2 (6 bases). Trimming took 3 bases from V and 0 from J, leaving 14 bases between them. This CDR3 comprises 17 residues. CDR1 and CDR2 from the germline V gene are KGHDR and SFDVKD. CDR3 sequence (DNA): TGTGCCACCAGTGATCATCCGGGACTGAGCTCCTACAATGAGCAGTTCTTC. This gives the protein CATSDHPGLSSYNEQFF.

CDR3 in DNA: TGTGCCAGCAGGTCCGAGAATACCTACGAGCAGTACTTC. Translated: CASRSENTYEQYF. The genes are TRBV7-9 and TRBJ2-7; D is undetermined. Germline V lookup: CDR1 SEHNR, CDR2 FQNEAQ (reference sequence). This CDR3 is built from 13 residues. V was trimmed by 6 bases and J by 2 bases, leaving 11 bases between them.

The table lists this clone with a count of one. The rearrangement joins TRBV19 to TRBJ1-1; D is possibly TRBD1 (6 bases). Germline CDR1 reads LNHDA; CDR2 reads SQIVND (reference sequence). The V end was cut by 4 bases, the J end by 6 bases, with 15 bases between. This CDR3 region has 14 residues. The DNA for the CDR3 is TGTGCCAGTAGTACGGATAGGGGGTTCGCTGAAGCTTTCTTT. It specifies CASSTDRGFAEAFF.

The chain joins TRBV11-2 to TRBJ2-7; D perhaps matches TRBD2 (5 bases). CDR3 length equals 16 residues. V gave up 2 bases and J gave up 8 bases, with 22 bases separating them. Germline V gene lookup returns CDR1 SGHAT and CDR2 FQNNGV. The CDR3, as DNA: TGTGCCAGCAGCTTACGGGGTGCCACATATGAGAATAAGCAGTACTTC. Its protein is CASSLRGATYENKQYF.

The genes are TRBV11-2 and TRBJ2-5; D is uncertain. The germline CDR1 and CDR2 sequences are SGHAT and FQNNGV. V lost 5 bases and J 1 base, leaving 17 bases between the germline ends. The CDR3 extends over 16 amino acids. As DNA, the CDR3 is TGTGCCAGCAGCCCCTTCCGTGCGGCCTTCCAAGAGACCCAGTACTTC. It specifies CASSPFRAAFQETQYF.

CDR3 region: CASSIYRGLNQPQHF. Here the CDR3 DNA reads TGTGCCAGTAGTATCTACAGGGGGCTGAATCAGCCCCAGCATTTT. The rearrangement links TRBV19 to TRBJ1-5, with TRBD1 identical over 9 bases. The CDR3 runs to 15 residues. Germline-derived CDR1 and CDR2 are LNHDA and SQIVND (reference sequence). Trimming took 3 bases from V and 4 from J; bases not matched to a gene: 4. Filled out from reference TRBV19 and TRBJ1-5, the complete variable domain reads DGGITQSPKYLFRKEGQNVTLSCEQNLNHDAMYWYRQDPGQGLRLIYYSQIVNDFQKGDIAEGYSVSREKKESFPLTVTSAQKNPTAFYLCASSIYRGLNQPQHFGDGTRLSIL.

The chain links TRBV23-1 to TRBJ2-7, with D perhaps matching TRBD1 (6 bases). TRBV23-1 is placed among ORFs of uncertain function. This CDR3 comprises 16 residues. Between the trimmed V and J ends, which lost 3 bases and 1 base, there was a span of 16 bases. For the CDR3, the DNA is TGCGCCAGCAGTCATTACGGACAGTGTCCATCCTACGAGCAGTACTTC. Amino acids: CASSHYGQCPSYEQYF.